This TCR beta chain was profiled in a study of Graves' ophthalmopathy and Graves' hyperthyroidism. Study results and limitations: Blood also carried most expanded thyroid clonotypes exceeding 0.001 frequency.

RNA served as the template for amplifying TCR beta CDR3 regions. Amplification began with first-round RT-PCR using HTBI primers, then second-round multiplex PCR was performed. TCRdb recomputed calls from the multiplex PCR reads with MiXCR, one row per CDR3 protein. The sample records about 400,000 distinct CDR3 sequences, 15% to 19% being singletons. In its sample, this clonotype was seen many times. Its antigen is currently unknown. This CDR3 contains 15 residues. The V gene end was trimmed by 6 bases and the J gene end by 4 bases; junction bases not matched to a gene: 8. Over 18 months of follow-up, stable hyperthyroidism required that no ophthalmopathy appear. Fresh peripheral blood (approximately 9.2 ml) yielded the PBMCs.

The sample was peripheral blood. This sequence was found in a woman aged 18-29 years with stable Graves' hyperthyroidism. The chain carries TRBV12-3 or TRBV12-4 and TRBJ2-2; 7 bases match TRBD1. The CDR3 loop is CASRDRQGVTGELFF. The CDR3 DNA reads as TGTGCCAGCAGGGACCGACAGGGAGTCACCGGGGAGCTGTTTTTT.